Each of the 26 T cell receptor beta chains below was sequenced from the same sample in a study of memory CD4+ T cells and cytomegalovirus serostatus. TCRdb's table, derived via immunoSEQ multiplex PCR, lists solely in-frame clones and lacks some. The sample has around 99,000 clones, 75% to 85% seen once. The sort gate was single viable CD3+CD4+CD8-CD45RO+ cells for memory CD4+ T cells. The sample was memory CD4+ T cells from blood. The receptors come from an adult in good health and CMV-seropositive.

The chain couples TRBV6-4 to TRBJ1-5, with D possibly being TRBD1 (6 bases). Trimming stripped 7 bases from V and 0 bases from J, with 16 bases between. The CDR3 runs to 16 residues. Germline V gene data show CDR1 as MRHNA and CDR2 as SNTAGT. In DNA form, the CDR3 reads TGTGCCAGCATAATAGGACAGTTTTTTAGCAATCAGCCCCAGCATTTT. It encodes CASIIGQFFSNQPQHF.

CDR3 loop: CASFRTDSNTGELFF. In nucleotides, the CDR3 is TGCGCCAGCTTCAGGACAGATTCGAACACCGGGGAGCTGTTTTTT. This chain uses TRBV5-1 with TRBJ2-2; D might be TRBD1 (6 bases). The germline V gene encodes CDR1 SGHRS and CDR2 YFSETQ. The CDR3 consists of 15 residues. Trimming cost V 7 bases and J 0 bases, with 13 bases left between them.

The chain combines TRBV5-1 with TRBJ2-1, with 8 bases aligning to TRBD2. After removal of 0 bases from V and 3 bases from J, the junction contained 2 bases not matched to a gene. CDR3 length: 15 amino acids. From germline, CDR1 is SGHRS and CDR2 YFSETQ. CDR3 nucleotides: TGCGCCAGCAGCTTGGGGACTAGCCTCTACAATGAGCAGTTCTTC. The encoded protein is CASSLGTSLYNEQFF.

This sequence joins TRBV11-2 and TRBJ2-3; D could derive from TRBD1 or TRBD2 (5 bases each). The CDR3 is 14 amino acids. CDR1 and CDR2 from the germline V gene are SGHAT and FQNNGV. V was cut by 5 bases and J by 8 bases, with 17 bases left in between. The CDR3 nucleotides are TGTGCCAGCAGCCCACCCGGGACCAGAGTTACGCAGTATTTT. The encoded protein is CASSPPGTRVTQYF.

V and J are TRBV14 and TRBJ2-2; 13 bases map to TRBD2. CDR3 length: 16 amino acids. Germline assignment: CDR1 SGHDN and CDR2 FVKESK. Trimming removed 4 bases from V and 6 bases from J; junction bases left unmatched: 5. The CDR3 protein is CASSRTSGSSAGELFF. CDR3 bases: TGTGCCAGCAGCCGGACTAGCGGGAGTTCGGCCGGGGAGCTGTTTTTT.

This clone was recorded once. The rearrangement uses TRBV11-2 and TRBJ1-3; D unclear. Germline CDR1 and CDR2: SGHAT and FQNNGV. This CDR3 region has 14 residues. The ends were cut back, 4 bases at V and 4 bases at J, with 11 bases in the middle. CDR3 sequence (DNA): TGTGCCAGCAGCTCAGGCGCAGCCGGAAACACCATATATTTT. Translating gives CASSSGAAGNTIYF.

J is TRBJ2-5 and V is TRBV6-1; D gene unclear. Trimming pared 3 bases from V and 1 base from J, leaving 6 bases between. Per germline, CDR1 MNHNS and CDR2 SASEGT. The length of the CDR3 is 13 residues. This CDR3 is CASSDLLQETQYF. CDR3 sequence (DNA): TGTGCCAGCAGTGATCTCCTCCAAGAGACCCAGTACTTC.

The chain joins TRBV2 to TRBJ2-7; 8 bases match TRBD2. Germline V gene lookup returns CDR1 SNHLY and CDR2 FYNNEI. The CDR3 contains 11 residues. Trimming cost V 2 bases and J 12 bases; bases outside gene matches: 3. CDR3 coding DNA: TGTGCCAGCAGTGAACCGGGGGGGGCGTACTTC. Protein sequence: CASSEPGGAYF. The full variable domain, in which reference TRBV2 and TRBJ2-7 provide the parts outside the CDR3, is EPEVTQTPSHQVTQMGQEVILRCVPISNHLYFYWYRQILGQKVEFLVSFYNNEISEKSEIFDDQFSVERPDGSNFTLKIRSTKLEDSAMYFCASSEPGGAYFGPGTRLTVT.

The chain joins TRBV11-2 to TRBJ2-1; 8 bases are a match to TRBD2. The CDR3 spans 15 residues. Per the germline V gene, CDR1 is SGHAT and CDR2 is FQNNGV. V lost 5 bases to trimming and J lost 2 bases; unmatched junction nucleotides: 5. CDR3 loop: CASSPSGSTYNEQFF. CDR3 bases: TGTGCCAGCAGCCCCAGCGGGAGTACCTACAATGAGCAGTTCTTC.

Here the CDR3 reads CASSLADHQAYEQYF. For the CDR3, the DNA is TGTGCCAGCAGCTTAGCGGATCACCAAGCCTACGAGCAGTACTTC. The rearrangement uses TRBV7-2 and TRBJ2-7; D gene unclear. The CDR3 is 15 amino acids. CDR1 SGHTA and CDR2 FQGNSA come from the germline V gene. Trimming took off 0 bases at V and 2 bases at J, with 11 bases between the two ends.

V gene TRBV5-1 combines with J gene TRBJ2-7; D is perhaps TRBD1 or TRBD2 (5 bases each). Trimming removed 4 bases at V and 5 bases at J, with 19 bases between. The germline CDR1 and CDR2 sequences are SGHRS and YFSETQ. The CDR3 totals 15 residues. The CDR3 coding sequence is TGCGCCAGCAGCCCAAACCCCGGGACCAAAGACGAGCAGTACTTC. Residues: CASSPNPGTKDEQYF. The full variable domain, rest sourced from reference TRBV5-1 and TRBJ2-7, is KAGVTQTPRYLIKTRGQQVTLSCSPISGHRSVSWYQQTPGQGLQFLFEYFSETQRNKGNFPGRFSGRQFSNSRSEMNVSTLELGDSALYLCASSPNPGTKDEQYFGPGTRLTVT.

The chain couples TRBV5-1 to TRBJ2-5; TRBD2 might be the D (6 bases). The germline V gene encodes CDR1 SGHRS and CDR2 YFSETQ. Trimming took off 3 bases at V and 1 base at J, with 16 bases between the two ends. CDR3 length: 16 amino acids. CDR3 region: CASSSQGGGAQETQYF. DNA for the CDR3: TGCGCCAGCAGCTCCCAGGGCGGAGGGGCCCAAGAGACCCAGTACTTC.

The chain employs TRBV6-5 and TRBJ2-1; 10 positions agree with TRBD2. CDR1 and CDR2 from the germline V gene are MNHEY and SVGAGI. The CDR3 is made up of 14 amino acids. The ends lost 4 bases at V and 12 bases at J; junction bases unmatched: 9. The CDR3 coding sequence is TGTGCCAGCAGTTTGGCCCCTAGCGGGAGTTGGCAGTTCTTC. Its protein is CASSLAPSGSWQFF.

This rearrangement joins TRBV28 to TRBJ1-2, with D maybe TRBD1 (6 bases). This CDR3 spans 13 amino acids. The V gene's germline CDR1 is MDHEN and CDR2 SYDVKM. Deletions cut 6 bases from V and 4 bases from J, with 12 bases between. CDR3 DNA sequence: TGTGCCAGCAGAGTAACAGGGCGCTATGGCTACACCTTC. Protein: CASRVTGRYGYTF.

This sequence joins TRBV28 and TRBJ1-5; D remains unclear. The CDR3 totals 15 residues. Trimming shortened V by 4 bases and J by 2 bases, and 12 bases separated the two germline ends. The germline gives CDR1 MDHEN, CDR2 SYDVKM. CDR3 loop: CASSSTPLGNQPQHF. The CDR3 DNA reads TGTGCCAGCAGTTCGACCCCCCTCGGCAATCAGCCCCAGCATTTT.

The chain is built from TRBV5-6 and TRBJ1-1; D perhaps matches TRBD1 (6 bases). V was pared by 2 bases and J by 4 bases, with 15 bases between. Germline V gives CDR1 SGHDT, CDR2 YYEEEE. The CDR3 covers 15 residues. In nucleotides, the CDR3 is TGTGCCAGCAGCTTAAGTTTACGGGGGGCCACTGAAGCTTTCTTT. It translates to CASSLSLRGATEAFF.

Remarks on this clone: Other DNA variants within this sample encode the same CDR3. CDR3 nucleotides: TGTGCCAGCAGCTTTGGGCAGGCCTACGAGCAGTACTTC. Translating gives CASSFGQAYEQYF. The chain joins TRBV7-9 to TRBJ2-7, with D unresolved. The CDR3 has 13 residues. Trimming pared 3 bases from V and 2 bases from J, leaving 8 bases between. Germline-derived CDR1 and CDR2 are SEHNR and FQNEAQ (reference sequence).

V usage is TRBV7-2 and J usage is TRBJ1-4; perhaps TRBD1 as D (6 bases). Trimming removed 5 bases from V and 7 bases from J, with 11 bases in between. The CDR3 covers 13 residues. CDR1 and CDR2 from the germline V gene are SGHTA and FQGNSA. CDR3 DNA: TGTGCCAGCAGCCGAGGGGGTAGTGAAAAACTGTTTTTT. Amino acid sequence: CASSRGGSEKLFF.

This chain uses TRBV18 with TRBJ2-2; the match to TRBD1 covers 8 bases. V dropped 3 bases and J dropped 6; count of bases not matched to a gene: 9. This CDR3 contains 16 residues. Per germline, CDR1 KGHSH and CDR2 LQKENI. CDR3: CASSPLTGELAGELFF. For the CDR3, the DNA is TGTGCCAGCTCACCTCTGACAGGGGAACTCGCCGGGGAGCTGTTTTTT.

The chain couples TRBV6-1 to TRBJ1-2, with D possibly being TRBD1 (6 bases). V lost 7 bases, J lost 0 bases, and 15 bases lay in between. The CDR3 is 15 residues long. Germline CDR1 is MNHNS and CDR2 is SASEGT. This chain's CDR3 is CASKGGLFSNYGYTF. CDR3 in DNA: TGTGCCAGCAAGGGGGGATTGTTTTCTAACTATGGCTACACCTTC.

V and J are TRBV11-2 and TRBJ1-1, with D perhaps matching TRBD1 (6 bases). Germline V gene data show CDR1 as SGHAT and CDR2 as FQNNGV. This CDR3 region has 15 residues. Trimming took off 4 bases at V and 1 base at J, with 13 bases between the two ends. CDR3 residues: CASSSGRTANTEAFF. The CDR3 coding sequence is TGTGCCAGCAGCTCCGGGAGGACAGCGAACACTGAAGCTTTCTTT.

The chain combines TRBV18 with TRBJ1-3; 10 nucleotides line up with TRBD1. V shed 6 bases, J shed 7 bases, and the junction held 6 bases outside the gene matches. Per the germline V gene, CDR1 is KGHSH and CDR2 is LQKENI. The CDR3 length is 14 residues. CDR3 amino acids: CASSPGTGVNTIYF. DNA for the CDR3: TGTGCCAGCTCCCCAGGGACAGGGGTGAACACCATATATTTT.

The CDR3 sequence is CATSRENLLAATITDTQYF. The DNA of the CDR3 is TGTGCCACCAGCAGAGAAAACCTACTAGCAGCCACCATCACAGATACGCAGTATTTT. The chain is built from TRBV15 and TRBJ2-3; TRBD2 might be the D (6 bases). This CDR3 has 19 amino acids. Trimming shortened V by 0 bases and J by 2 bases, and 21 bases separated the two germline ends. The V gene's germline CDR1 is LNHNV and CDR2 YYDKDF (reference sequence).

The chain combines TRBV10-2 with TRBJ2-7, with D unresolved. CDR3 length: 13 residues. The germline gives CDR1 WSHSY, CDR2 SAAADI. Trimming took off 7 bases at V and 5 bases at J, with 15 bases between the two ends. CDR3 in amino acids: CASNPPSGNEQYF. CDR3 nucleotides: TGCGCCAGCAATCCCCCATCTGGGAACGAGCAGTACTTC.

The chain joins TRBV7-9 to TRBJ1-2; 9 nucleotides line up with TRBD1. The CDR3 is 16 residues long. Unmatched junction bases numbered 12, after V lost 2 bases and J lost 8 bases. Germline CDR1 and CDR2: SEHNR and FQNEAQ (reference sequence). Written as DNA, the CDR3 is TGTGCCAGCAGCTTAAATCCGGGACAGGGTCGGAAAGGCTACACCTTC. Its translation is CASSLNPGQGRKGYTF. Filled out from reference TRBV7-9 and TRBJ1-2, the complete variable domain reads DTGVSQNPRHKITKRGQNVTFRCDPISEHNRLYWYRQTLGQGPEFLTYFQNEAQLEKSRLLSDRFSAERPKGSFSTLEIQRTEQGDSAMYLCASSLNPGQGRKGYTFGSGTRLTVV.

Here the CDR3 reads CASSLRSGGPYEQYF. The CDR3, as DNA: TGCGCCAGCAGCTTGAGATCAGGGGGCCCCTACGAGCAGTACTTC. The chain couples TRBV5-1 to TRBJ2-7, with TRBD1 identical over 8 bases. Germline CDR1 is SGHRS and CDR2 is YFSETQ. Trimming removed 1 base from V and 2 bases from J; junction bases left unmatched: 5. The CDR3 spans 15 residues. Filled out from reference TRBV5-1 and TRBJ2-7, the complete variable domain reads KAGVTQTPRYLIKTRGQQVTLSCSPISGHRSVSWYQQTPGQGLQFLFEYFSETQRNKGNFPGRFSGRQFSNSRSEMNVSTLELGDSALYLCASSLRSGGPYEQYFGPGTRLTVT.